What follows are 16 T cell receptor beta chains derived from one specimen sequenced in a study of T cells in Graves' hyperthyroidism and ophthalmopathy. The investigators amplified TCR beta CDR3 regions from RNA transcripts. HTBI primers were the set used in a first-round RT-PCR of the TCR CDR3. TCRdb analysed the multiplex PCR reads with MiXCR anew, one entry per CDR3 protein. The table has approximately 610,000 distinct CDR3 sequences, around 17% seen once. The sample taken for sequencing was blood. Every receptor here comes from a woman under 30 with Graves' hyperthyroidism.

The chain combines TRBV5-1 with TRBJ2-2; D might be TRBD1 (6 bases). V gave up 0 bases and J gave up 5 bases, with 17 bases separating them. The CDR3 totals 17 residues. The germline gives CDR1 SGHRS, CDR2 YFSETQ. CDR3: CASSLAVRGVGTGELFF. The CDR3 DNA sequence: TGCGCCAGCAGCTTGGCCGTCAGGGGCGTTGGGACCGGGGAGCTGTTTTTT.

This clonotype was observed at least ten times. The V gene is TRBV28, the J gene TRBJ2-7, with D possibly TRBD1 on 6 matching bases. The V end lost 6 bases, the J end lost 2 bases, and 14 bases lay between the germline ends. This CDR3 spans 14 amino acids. In germline, CDR1 is MDHEN, CDR2 SYDVKM. The CDR3 DNA is TGTGCCAGCAGCTCCCGGGACATAACCTACGAGCAGTACTTC. Residues: CASSSRDITYEQYF.

This clonotype was detected ten times or more. This chain uses TRBV6-5 with TRBJ1-1; D call uncertain. This CDR3 spans 16 amino acids. CDR1 and CDR2 from the germline V gene are MNHEY and SVGAGI. Trimming shortened V by 0 bases and J by 1 base, and 12 bases separated the two germline ends. The CDR3 coding sequence is TGTGCCAGCAGTTACTCGATGCAGGTCAGGAACACTGAAGCTTTCTTT. It is translated as CASSYSMQVRNTEAFF.

Worth noting for this clonotype: A much bigger clone sits one base away, suggesting this may be a read error. V gene TRBV20-1 combines with J gene TRBJ2-7, with TRBD2 identical over 8 bases. CDR3 length equals 15 residues. Germline values: CDR1 DFQATT, CDR2 SNEGSKA (reference sequence). The CDR3 loop reads CSARDLAGSSYERYF. In DNA, the CDR3 is TGCAGTGCTAGAGATTTAGCGGGGAGCTCCTACGAGCGGTACTTC.

The V call is TRBV3-1, the J call TRBJ1-3; unclear D gene. Per the germline V gene, CDR1 is LGHDT and CDR2 is YNNKEL (reference sequence). This CDR3 contains 15 residues. The germline V and J ends were trimmed by 4 bases and 4 bases, with 14 bases remaining between them. The CDR3 DNA sequence: TGTGCCAGCAGCCGCGTATCTATACTGGGAAACACCATATATTTT. It encodes CASSRVSILGNTIYF.

This clonotype has at least ten counts. V gene TRBV7-8 combines with J gene TRBJ2-7, with D possibly called TRBD1 or TRBD2 (5 bases each). Per germline, CDR1 SGHVS and CDR2 FQNEAQ. V gave up 1 base and J gave up 2 bases, with 21 bases separating them. The CDR3 is 18 residues long. Here the CDR3 reads CASSLGVGVLGIPYEQYF. CDR3 nucleotides: TGTGCCAGCAGCTTAGGCGTAGGGGTTCTCGGGATTCCCTACGAGCAGTACTTC. The variable domain in full, with the rest retrieved from reference TRBV7-8 and TRBJ2-7, is GAGVSQSPRYKVAKRGQDVALRCDPISGHVSLFWYQQALGQGPEFLTYFQNEAQLDKSGLPSDRFFAERPEGSVSTLKIQRTQQEDSAVYLCASSLGVGVLGIPYEQYFGPGTRLTVT.

This chain links TRBV20-1 with TRBJ1-5; 7 bases agree with TRBD1. V shed 6 bases and J 4 bases; nucleotides not matched to a gene: 6. This CDR3 is 13 amino acids long. Per germline, CDR1 DFQATT and CDR2 SNEGSKA (reference sequence). CDR3 in DNA: TGCAGTGCCTCCGGGACAGCTAATCAGCCCCAGCATTTT. Translation: CSASGTANQPQHF.

The chain is built from TRBV2 and TRBJ2-1; D is possibly TRBD1 (6 bases). V lost 7 bases, J lost 4 bases, and 17 bases lay in between. Germline V gene lookup returns CDR1 SNHLY and CDR2 FYNNEI. The CDR3 has 15 amino acids. This CDR3 is CASIRGSKVYNEQFF. Here the CDR3 DNA reads TGTGCCAGCATAAGGGGGAGTAAGGTTTACAATGAGCAGTTCTTC.

The CDR3 DNA is TGTGCCAGCAGTCCACGGGGACAGGGGATCCAGCCCCAGCATTTT. Its translation: CASSPRGQGIQPQHF. The chain recombines TRBV6-1 with TRBJ1-5, with TRBD1 matching 10 bases. V dropped 5 bases and J dropped 7; count of bases not matched to a gene: 8. The V gene's germline CDR1 is MNHNS and CDR2 SASEGT. The CDR3 is made up of 15 amino acids.

This clonotype has at least ten counts. The chain carries TRBV7-2 and TRBJ2-4, with TRBD1 identical over 7 bases. Losses at the gene ends were 5 bases for V and 0 bases for J; bases not matched to a gene: 7. The CDR3 runs 16 residues. The V gene's germline CDR1 is SGHTA and CDR2 FQGNSA. The CDR3 region has the DNA TGTGCCAGCAGCCAAACAGGGGCCCTAGCCAAAAACATTCAGTACTTC. Translated, it gives CASSQTGALAKNIQYF.

This clonotype was detected many times. The V call is TRBV7-9, the J call TRBJ1-2; no firm D call. V dropped 1 base and J dropped 4 bases, with 10 bases sitting between them. CDR1 is SEHNR, CDR2 FQNEAQ, per germline (reference sequence). CDR3 length: 14 residues. CDR3 coding DNA: TGTGCCAGCAGCTTAGTGGGGAGATCCTATGGCTACACCTTC. Its translation: CASSLVGRSYGYTF. The full variable domain, its missing parts supplied by reference TRBV7-9 and TRBJ1-2, is DTGVSQNPRHKITKRGQNVTFRCDPISEHNRLYWYRQTLGQGPEFLTYFQNEAQLEKSRLLSDRFSAERPKGSFSTLEIQRTEQGDSAMYLCASSLVGRSYGYTFGSGTRLTVV.

The chain carries TRBV4-2 and TRBJ2-7; TRBD2 aligns across 11 bases. The junction had 3 bases not matched to a gene; V was cut back by 5 bases and J by 3 bases. This CDR3 has 14 residues. The germline CDR1 and CDR2 sequences are LGHNA and YNFKEQ. This CDR3 reads CASSTGLAGYEQYF. The CDR3 DNA follows: TGTGCCAGCAGCACCGGACTAGCGGGCTACGAGCAGTACTTC.

Many counts were recorded for this clonotype. The rearrangement uses TRBV20-1 and TRBJ2-5, with 9 nucleotides matching TRBD2. The CDR3 sequence is 14 residues long. The V and J ends lost 5 bases and 4 bases, in that order; junction bases with no gene match: 8. The germline gives CDR1 DFQATT, CDR2 SNEGSKA (reference sequence). The CDR3 DNA sequence: TGCAGTGCTTTACCGGGACTAGCTGCAGAGACCCAGTACTTC. Its protein is CSALPGLAAETQYF.

The CDR3 here is CASSREGEDAYEQYF. CDR3 DNA sequence: TGTGCCAGCAGCCGAGAAGGGGAGGATGCATACGAGCAGTACTTC. The chain carries TRBV14 and TRBJ2-7, with D possibly matching TRBD2 (6 bases). Trimming removed 4 bases at V and 4 bases at J, with 17 bases between. The CDR3 spans 15 residues. Germline V gives CDR1 SGHDN, CDR2 FVKESK.

To note about this clonotype: Germline is not matched at one junction end, which may reflect a read error. The chain joins TRBV2 to TRBJ1-3, with D possibly being TRBD1 (5 bases). The germline V gene has CDR1 SNHLY and CDR2 FYNNEI. The CDR3 is 10 amino acids. CDR3 sequence (DNA): TGTGCCAGCAGGGGGGTCAGGGCTCATTTT. This codes for CASRGVRAHF.

This clonotype was recorded at least ten times. The chain employs TRBV7-9 and TRBJ1-1, with a possible D match to TRBD1 (6 bases). The CDR3 consists of 14 residues. The germline gives CDR1 SEHNR, CDR2 FQNEAQ (reference sequence). V gave up 1 base and J gave up 0 bases, with 6 bases separating them. In nucleotides, the CDR3 is TGTGCCAGCAGCTTAGGACAGGTGAACACTGAAGCTTTCTTT. Translated, it gives CASSLGQVNTEAFF.